This TCR beta chain is drawn from a study of T cell repertoires in cytomegalovirus infection. The CDR3 extends over 14 amino acids. Germline CDR1 DFQATT, CDR2 SNEGSKA (reference sequence). J was trimmed by 6 bases and V by 5 bases; bases with no gene match: 10. This clonotype occurred many times. TCRdb processed the reads anew with MiXCR; each CDR3 protein has one entry. The repertoire holds about 300,000 distinct CDR3 sequences, 9.6% seen once, with more than 2.5% in the top ten. The sequence was obtained from a human donor in good health (CMV status not recorded). Some clones in this sample may be carry-over from other donors' samples. Sequencing input: PBMCs. The chain couples TRBV20-1 to TRBJ2-3, with 8 bases lining up with TRBD2. The CDR3 DNA sequence: TGCAGTGCTCCGAGCGGGGGTCGATCGGATACGCAGTATTTT. It yields the protein CSAPSGGRSDTQYF.